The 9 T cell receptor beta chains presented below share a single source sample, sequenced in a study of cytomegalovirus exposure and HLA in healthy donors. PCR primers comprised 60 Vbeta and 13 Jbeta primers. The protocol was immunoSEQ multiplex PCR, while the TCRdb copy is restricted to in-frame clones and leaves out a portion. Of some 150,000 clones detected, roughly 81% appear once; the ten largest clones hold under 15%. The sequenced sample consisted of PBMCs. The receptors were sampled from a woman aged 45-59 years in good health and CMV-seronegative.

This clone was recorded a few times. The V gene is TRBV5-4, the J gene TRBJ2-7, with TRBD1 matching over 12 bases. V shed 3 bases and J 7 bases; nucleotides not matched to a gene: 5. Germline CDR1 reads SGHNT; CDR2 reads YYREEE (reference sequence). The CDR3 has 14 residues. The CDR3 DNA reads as TGTGCCAGCAGCTCGGGACAGGGGGCGCGTGAGCAGTACTTC. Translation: CASSSGQGAREQYF.

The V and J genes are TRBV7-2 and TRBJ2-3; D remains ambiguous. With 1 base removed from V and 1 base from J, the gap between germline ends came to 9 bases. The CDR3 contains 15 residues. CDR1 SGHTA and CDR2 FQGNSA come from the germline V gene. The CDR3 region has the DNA TGTGCCAGCAGCTTAGTCCGGGTCCGCACAGATACGCAGTATTTT. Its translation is CASSLVRVRTDTQYF.

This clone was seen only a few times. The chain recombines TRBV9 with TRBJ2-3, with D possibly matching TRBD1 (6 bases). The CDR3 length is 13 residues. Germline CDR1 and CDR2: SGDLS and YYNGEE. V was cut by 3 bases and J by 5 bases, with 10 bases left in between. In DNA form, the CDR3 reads TGTGCCAGCAGCGGATACAGGGAAGATACGCAGTATTTT. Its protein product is CASSGYREDTQYF.

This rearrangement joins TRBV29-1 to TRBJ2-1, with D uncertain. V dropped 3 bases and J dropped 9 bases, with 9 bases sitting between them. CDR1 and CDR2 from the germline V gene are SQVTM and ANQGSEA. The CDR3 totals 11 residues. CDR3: CSVEAFGEQFF. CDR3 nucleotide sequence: TGCAGCGTTGAGGCTTTTGGTGAGCAGTTCTTC.

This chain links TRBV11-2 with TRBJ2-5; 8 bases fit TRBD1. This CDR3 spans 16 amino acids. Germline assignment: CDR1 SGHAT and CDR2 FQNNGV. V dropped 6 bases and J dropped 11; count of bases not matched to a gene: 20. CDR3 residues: CASRSTRTGLQGEQYF. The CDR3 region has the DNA TGTGCCAGCAGATCGACCCGGACAGGGCTACAGGGGGAGCAGTACTTC.

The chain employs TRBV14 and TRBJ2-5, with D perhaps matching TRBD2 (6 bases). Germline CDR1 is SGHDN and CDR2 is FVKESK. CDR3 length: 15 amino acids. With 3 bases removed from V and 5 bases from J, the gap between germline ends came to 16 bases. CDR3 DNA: TGTGCCAGCAGCCACAGTGGGAGGCCCCGGGAGACCCAGTACTTC. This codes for CASSHSGRPRETQYF.

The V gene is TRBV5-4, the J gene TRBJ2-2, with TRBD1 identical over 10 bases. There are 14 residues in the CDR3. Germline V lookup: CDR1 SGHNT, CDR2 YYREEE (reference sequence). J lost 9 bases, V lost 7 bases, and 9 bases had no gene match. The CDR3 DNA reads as TGTGCCAGCGGCTCGGGACAGGGGTTTCGGGAGCTGTTTTTT. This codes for CASGSGQGFRELFF.

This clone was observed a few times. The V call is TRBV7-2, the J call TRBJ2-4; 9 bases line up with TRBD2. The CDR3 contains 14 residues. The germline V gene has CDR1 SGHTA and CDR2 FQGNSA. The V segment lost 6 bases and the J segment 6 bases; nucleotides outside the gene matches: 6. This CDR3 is CASSPAGGPNIQYF. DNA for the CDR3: TGTGCCAGCAGTCCTGCGGGAGGGCCAAACATTCAGTACTTC.

The CDR3 DNA follows: TGTGCCTGGAGTGTAGGGGTTTCCTACGAGCAGTACTTC. It yields the protein CAWSVGVSYEQYF. The chain carries TRBV30 and TRBJ2-7, with D perhaps matching TRBD1 (5 bases). V was clipped by 0 bases and J by 1 base, with 7 bases between them. Germline values: CDR1 GTSNPN, CDR2 SVGIG (reference sequence). CDR3 length: 13 residues. Based on the CDR3 plus reference TRBV30 and TRBJ2-7, the full variable domain is SQTIHQWPATLVQPVGSPLSLECTVEGTSNPNLYWYRQAAGRGLQLLFYSVGIGQISSEVPQNLSASRPQDRQFILSSKKLLLSDSGFYLCAWSVGVSYEQYFGPGTRLTVT.